Reported below is one TCR beta chain. The CDR3 has 15 amino acids. Trimming took 0 bases from V and 5 from J, leaving 14 bases between them. Germline V gene data show CDR1 as SGHDT and CDR2 as YYEEEE. The sample comes from a study of blood T cell repertoires in COVID-19. Turning to the study itself: Acute and convalescent COVID-19 specimens originated in the United States, Italy and Spain. Sources were T cells, B-cell-depleted T cells, or PBMCs; the material itself was cDNA or gDNA.

Authors' methods: Amplification of reference gene primers was used by the study to estimate nucleated cell counts. Profiled with immunoSEQ multiplex PCR; TCRdb holds only in-frame clones, not every one. The DNA was the basis for D and trimming; V, J and clone size are from that table. This table has fewer than 650,000 clones, 85% to 90% appearing once. In Seattle, patients joined the study during active infection and were tracked longitudinally. The receptor's source is a woman aged 50 to 65 with COVID-19, enrolled during active disease. The chain carries TRBV5-6 and TRBJ2-5; maybe TRBD1 (6 bases). What was sequenced was peripheral blood. CDR3: CASSLVGLQGETQYF. The CDR3 DNA follows: TGTGCCAGCAGCTTGGTTGGGCTTCAGGGGGAGACCCAGTACTTC. Full variable domain (outside the CDR3, taken from reference TRBV5-6 and TRBJ2-5): DAGVTQSPTHLIKTRGQQVTLRCSPKSGHDTVSWYQQALGQGPQFIFQYYEEEERQRGNFPDRFSGHQFPNYSSELNVNALLLGDSALYLCASSLVGLQGETQYFGPGTRLLVL.